What follows is one T cell receptor (beta chain) and its context. This clonotype was counted ten times or more. Its antigen has not been determined. Per-nucleotide qualities are absent, and no much larger clonotype sits a single base away. Stable Graves' hyperthyroidism was defined as the absence of progression to ophthalmopathy over 18 months of follow-up. The hyperthyroidism patients were between 18 and 65 years old and newly diagnosed, with a disease duration of less than 2 months. Patients with uncontrolled infections, other autoimmune diseases, pregnancy or lactation were excluded. Diagnoses were established on the basis of clinical symptoms, serum thyroxine and TRAb, thyroid ultrasound, and orbital computed tomography. PBMCs were isolated from 10 ml of fresh peripheral blood by Ficoll-Paque density gradient centrifugation. Trizol reagent was used to extract total RNA, and RNA quality was then checked on an Agilent 2100 Bioanalyzer.

This sample stems from a study of T cells in Graves' hyperthyroidism and ophthalmopathy (dated by TCRdb to between 2019 and 2020). Describing the broader study: Peripheral blood was sampled at the time of initial diagnosis, prior to any treatment. A discovery cohort of approximately 97 patients, roughly 40 with Graves' ophthalmopathy and 55 to 60 with stable Graves' hyperthyroidism, was used to find distinguishing TCR V-J signatures. Prospective prediction of ophthalmopathy was tested in an independent validation cohort consisting of fewer than 20 hyperthyroidism patients and more than 15 patients who later progressed to ophthalmopathy. The roughly 100 discovery patients were randomly split 7:3 into training and test sets. The study also compared thyroid tissue and blood T-cell repertoires from five or six Graves' hyperthyroidism patients. Once sampling was done, hyperthyroidism patients were given methimazole at a starting dose of 30 mg daily, whereas ophthalmopathy patients were given high-dose intravenous methylprednisolone. TCR Vbeta CDR3 sequencing of approximately 140 peripheral blood samples (more than 40 ophthalmopathy, 70 to 85 hyperthyroidism and approximately 17 progressor patients) is reported in the paper. Overall study results and their limits: Ophthalmopathy was separated from stable hyperthyroidism by a 13 V-J signature model, with approximately 90% sensitivity and approximately 84% specificity obtained in cross-validation and 80%/75% obtained in testing. During validation, the model predicted progression to ophthalmopathy a median of around 7 months ahead of onset, with approximately 70% sensitivity and about 72% specificity. Most expanded thyroid clonotypes (frequency above 0.001) were also found in blood, which suggests that blood repertoires may mirror thyroid immune responses. Sample size was not statistically predetermined, and blinding of investigators to group allocation was not performed.

Via the germline V gene, CDR1 is SQVTM and CDR2 ANQGSEA. V sheds 2 bases and J sheds 5 bases, leaving 15 bases between their ends. The CDR3, from cysteine to phenylalanine, totals 14 residues. Only CDR3 DNA is held: 42 bases, read in frame from base 1. TCR beta CDR3 regions were amplified from RNA transcripts. The TCR CDR3 was subjected to a first round of RT-PCR using the HTBI primer set and the Qiagen OneStep RT-PCR kit. Libraries were constructed in a second round of multiplex PCR, after which size selection and purification were carried out. Libraries were sequenced paired-end with 100 bp reads on an Illumina HiSeq2000. In the original analysis: Raw data were processed with SOAPnuke, discarding reads with adapters, uncalled bases, mean Phred below 15, or no exact constant-primer or identifier match. COPE v1.2.5 was used to merge the high-quality paired reads, and each unique nucleotide sequence was defined as a clonotype. MiTCR v1.1 was used to align clonotypes to the IMGT TRBV, TRBD and TRBJ reference segments. Analysis was restricted to V-J combinations with a frequency above 0.0001, which covered roughly 99% of repertoires. A TCS score was defined as the ratio of F50 (clonal expansion) to E x V (chaos), with BLOSUM62-based TCRdist applied between CDR3 peptides within each V-J. Welch's t-statistics and random forest reduced 450 to 600 V-J features to 13, which were used in a naive Bayes classifier (R e1071). The similarity between thyroid and blood repertoires was quantified using the Morisita-Horn index. The public reads were reanalyzed by TCRdb: fastp trimming at Q25, MiXCR alignment, in-frame beta chains only. When rows share a CDR3 protein, they turn into one entry using the most common DNA and genes. The V and J calls reflect TCRdb's pipeline rather than the authors' work. The sample has hundreds of thousands of distinct CDR3 sequences on record, roughly 32% of them singletons. The biggest ten clones account for less than 40% of the sample.

The TCR originated in a woman between 40 and 55 years old with Graves' hyperthyroidism. The sample taken for sequencing was blood. The rearranged segments are TRBV29-1 and TRBJ1-1, with TRBD1 perhaps the D gene, on 6 matching bases. The CDR3 protein sequence reads: CSVENEQGRTEAFF. The nucleotide sequence is TGCAGCGTTGAAAACGAACAGGGCCGAACTGAAGCTTTCTTT.